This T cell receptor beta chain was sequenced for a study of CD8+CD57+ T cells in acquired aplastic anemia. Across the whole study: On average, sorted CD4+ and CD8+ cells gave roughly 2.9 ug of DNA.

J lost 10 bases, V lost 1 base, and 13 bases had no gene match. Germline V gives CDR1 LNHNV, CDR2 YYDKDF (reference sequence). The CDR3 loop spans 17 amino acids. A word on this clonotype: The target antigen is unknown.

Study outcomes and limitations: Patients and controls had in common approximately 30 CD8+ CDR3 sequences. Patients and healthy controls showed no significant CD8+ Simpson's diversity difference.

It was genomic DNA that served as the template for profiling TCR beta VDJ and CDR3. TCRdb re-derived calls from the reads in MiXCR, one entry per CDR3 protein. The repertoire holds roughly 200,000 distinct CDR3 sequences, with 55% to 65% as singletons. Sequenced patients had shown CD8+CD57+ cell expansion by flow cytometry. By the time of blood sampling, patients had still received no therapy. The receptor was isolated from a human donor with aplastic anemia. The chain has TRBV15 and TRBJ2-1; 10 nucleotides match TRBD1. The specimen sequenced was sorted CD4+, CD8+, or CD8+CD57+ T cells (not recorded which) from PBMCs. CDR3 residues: CATSRGLGQGDLREQFF. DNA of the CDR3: TGTGCCACCAGCAGAGGATTAGGACAGGGGGATTTGAGAGAGCAGTTCTTC.